Shown below are 15 T cell receptor beta chains from a single sample sequenced in a study of cytomegalovirus exposure and HLA in healthy donors. TCRdb's table, derived via immunoSEQ multiplex PCR, lists solely in-frame clones and lacks some. The data hold under 300,000 clones, with nearly 90% observed a single time. The sequenced sample was PBMCs. The receptor set was obtained from a woman between 18 and 30 years old in good health and CMV-seronegative.

This chain joins TRBV7-9 and TRBJ2-7; weak D call: TRBD1 (6 bases). V lost 1 base, J lost 6 bases, and 13 bases lay in between. Germline lookup yields CDR1 SEHNR and CDR2 FQNEAQ (reference sequence). The CDR3 extends over 14 amino acids. CDR3 bases: TGTGCCAGCAGCTTAGACGGGACACCCCTCGAGCAGTACTTC. Amino acid sequence: CASSLDGTPLEQYF. Supplemented by reference TRBV7-9 and TRBJ2-7, the full variable domain reads DTGVSQNPRHKITKRGQNVTFRCDPISEHNRLYWYRQTLGQGPEFLTYFQNEAQLEKSRLLSDRFSAERPKGSFSTLEIQRTEQGDSAMYLCASSLDGTPLEQYFGPGTRLTVT.

CDR3 sequence: CASSMAGDNSPLHF. CDR3 nucleotides: TGTGCCAGTAGTATGGCGGGGGATAATTCACCCCTCCACTTT. The rearrangement joins TRBV19 to TRBJ1-6, with D possibly TRBD1 on 5 matching bases. V dropped 3 bases and J dropped 5 bases, with 8 bases sitting between them. The CDR3 consists of 14 residues. Germline assignment: CDR1 LNHDA and CDR2 SQIVND (reference sequence).

The genes are TRBV29-1 and TRBJ2-7, with D perhaps TRBD2 (5 bases). The germline V and J ends were trimmed by 6 bases and 0 bases, with 12 bases remaining between them. CDR3 length: 13 amino acids. Germline CDR1 is SQVTM and CDR2 is ANQGSEA. CDR3 in DNA: TGCAGCGTCGGGAAGGGCGGCTCCTACGAGCAGTACTTC. It codes for CSVGKGGSYEQYF.

The chain combines TRBV15 with TRBJ1-6; TRBD1 is a possible D gene (6 bases). Trimming pared 5 bases from V and 9 bases from J, leaving 17 bases between. This CDR3 is built from 15 residues. The V gene's germline CDR1 is LNHNV and CDR2 YYDKDF (reference sequence). CDR3 residues: CATSEEGGKGSPLHF. In DNA form, the CDR3 reads TGTGCCACCAGCGAAGAGGGGGGGAAAGGTTCACCCCTCCACTTT. Looking up the rest from reference TRBV15 and TRBJ1-6 gives the full variable domain: DAMVIQNPRYQVTQFGKPVTLSCSQTLNHNVMYWYQQKSSQAPKLLFHYYDKDFNNEADTPDNFQSRRPNTSFCFLDIRSPGLGDTAMYLCATSEEGGKGSPLHFGNGTRLTVT.

J is TRBJ2-1 and V is TRBV6-5; tentatively, D is TRBD2 (7 bases). Germline assignment: CDR1 MNHEY and CDR2 SVGAGI. V gave up 3 bases and J gave up 7 bases, with 19 bases separating them. This CDR3 comprises 16 residues. In nucleotides, the CDR3 is TGTGCCAGCAGTTATCCTGGGAGGGGGGGTAGTAATGAGCAGTTCTTC. It codes for CASSYPGRGGSNEQFF.

The J gene is TRBJ1-4, the V gene TRBV10-2; TRBD1 aligns across 9 bases. The CDR3 sequence is 14 residues long. CDR1 and CDR2 (germline): WSHSY, SAAADI. The V segment lost 3 bases and the J segment 6 bases; nucleotides outside the gene matches: 2. The CDR3 DNA is TGCGCCAGCAGTGAAGGACAGGGGTATGAAAAACTGTTTTTT. Amino acid sequence: CASSEGQGYEKLFF.

This sequence joins TRBV19 and TRBJ2-7, with D hard to call. CDR1 LNHDA and CDR2 SQIVND come from the germline V gene (reference sequence). Trimming took off 6 bases at V and 5 bases at J, with 14 bases between the two ends. The CDR3 is made up of 13 amino acids. In nucleotides, the CDR3 is TGTGCCAGTAGAAGCCAGGCCCTAAACGAGCAGTACTTC. It encodes CASRSQALNEQYF.

This clone has only one observation. V gene TRBV6-6 combines with J gene TRBJ1-1; 9 bases fit TRBD1. Germline lookup yields CDR1 MNHNY and CDR2 SVGAGI (reference sequence). This CDR3 has 15 residues. The ends lost 6 bases at V and 0 bases at J; junction bases unmatched: 5. CDR3 sequence (DNA): TGTGCCAGCAGACACACAGGGGGCGTGAACACTGAAGCTTTCTTT. Encoded protein: CASRHTGGVNTEAFF.

This chain uses TRBV25-1 with TRBJ2-7; tentative D call: TRBD2 (6 bases). Germline CDR1 is MGHDK and CDR2 is SYGVNS. Trimming stripped 1 base from V and 1 base from J, with 11 bases between. CDR3 length: 15 residues. CDR3 nucleotide sequence: TGTGCCAGCAGTGAATCTGGGACTGGTTCCTACGAGCAGTACGTC. This gives the protein CASSESGTGSYEQYV.

The chain is built from TRBV18 and TRBJ1-6; D might be TRBD1 (5 bases). In germline, CDR1 is KGHSH, CDR2 LQKENI. The length of the CDR3 is 14 residues. The V and J ends lost 2 bases and 8 bases respectively, with 10 bases between them. Written as DNA, the CDR3 is TGTGCCAGCTCACCAATTGGCAGGGATTCACCCCTCCACTTT. Its protein product is CASSPIGRDSPLHF.

This chain connects TRBV10-2 to TRBJ1-1; no firm D call. The CDR3 totals 11 residues. Trimming took 7 bases from V and 3 from J, leaving 6 bases between them. Germline loops: CDR1 WSHSY, CDR2 SAAADI. The CDR3 nucleotides are TGCGCCAGCACGAGGGACACTGAAGCTTTCTTT. This codes for CASTRDTEAFF.

The table lists this clone with a few counts. This rearrangement joins TRBV6-5 to TRBJ1-2; 7 bases agree with TRBD1. The V gene's germline CDR1 is MNHEY and CDR2 SVGAGI. The CDR3 is 13 residues long. J lost 4 bases, V lost 6 bases, and 5 bases had no gene match. CDR3 bases: TGTGCCAGCAGCCGACAGGGAACCTATGGCTACACCTTC. Translating it yields CASSRQGTYGYTF.

This clone was found a few times. The rearrangement uses TRBV7-2 and TRBJ2-5, with a weak D call TRBD1 (6 bases). Trimming left V 1 base short and J 4 bases short, with 10 bases between. This CDR3 is built from 14 residues. CDR1 is SGHTA and CDR2 is FQGNSA in the germline V gene. CDR3 amino acids: CASSLDRVAETQYF. In nucleotides, the CDR3 is TGTGCCAGCAGCTTAGACAGGGTGGCAGAGACCCAGTACTTC.

The chain couples TRBV28 to TRBJ2-6; D unclear. The CDR3 consists of 15 residues. With 6 bases removed from V and 0 bases from J, the gap between germline ends came to 9 bases. Germline V gene sequence: CDR1 MDHEN, CDR2 SYDVKM. As DNA, the CDR3 is TGTGCCAGCAGCATCGAGAGCTCTGGGGCCAACGTCCTGACTTTC. Amino acid sequence: CASSIESSGANVLTF. The entire variable domain, with the rest obtained from reference TRBV28 and TRBJ2-6, is as follows: DVKVTQSSRYLVKRTGEKVFLECVQDMDHENMFWYRQDPGLGLRLIYFSYDVKMKEKGDIPEGYSVSREKKERFSLILESASTNQTSMYLCASSIESSGANVLTFGAGSRLTVL.

The chain employs TRBV5-6 and TRBJ1-2; 8 bases are a match to TRBD1. Germline values: CDR1 SGHDT, CDR2 YYEEEE. V was clipped by 4 bases and J by 6 bases; unmatched bases: 14. The CDR3 has 16 residues. The DNA of the CDR3 is TGTGCCAGCAGCCTCGAGCCCGGACAGGGCGGGGATGGCTACACCTTC. Residues: CASSLEPGQGGDGYTF.